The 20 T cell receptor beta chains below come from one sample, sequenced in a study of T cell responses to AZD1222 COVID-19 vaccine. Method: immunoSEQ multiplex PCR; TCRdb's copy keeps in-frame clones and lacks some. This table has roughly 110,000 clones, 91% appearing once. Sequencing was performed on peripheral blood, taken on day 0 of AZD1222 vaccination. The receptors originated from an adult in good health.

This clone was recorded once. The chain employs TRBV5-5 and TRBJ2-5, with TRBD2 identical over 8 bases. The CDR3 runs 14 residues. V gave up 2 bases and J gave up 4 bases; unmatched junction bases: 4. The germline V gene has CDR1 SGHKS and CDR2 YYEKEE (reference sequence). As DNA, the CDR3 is TGTGCCAGCAGCTTCCTCGCGGGGGGAGAGACCCAGTACTTC. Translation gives CASSFLAGGETQYF.

The CDR3 nucleotides read TGTGCCAGTAGTATAGCTGGTACAGATACGCAGTATTTT. Protein: CASSIAGTDTQYF. J is TRBJ2-3 and V is TRBV19, with D uncertain. V was pared by 1 base and J by 3 bases, with 5 bases between. Germline V CDR1 and CDR2: LNHDA, SQIVND (reference sequence). This CDR3 is 13 amino acids long.

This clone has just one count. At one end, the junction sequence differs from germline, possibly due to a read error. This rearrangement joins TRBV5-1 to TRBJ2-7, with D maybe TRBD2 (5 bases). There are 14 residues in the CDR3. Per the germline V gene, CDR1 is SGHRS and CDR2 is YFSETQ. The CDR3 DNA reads TGCGCCAGCAGGTTGGAGGTCCCACCCTACGAGCAGTACTTC. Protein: CASRLEVPPYEQYF.

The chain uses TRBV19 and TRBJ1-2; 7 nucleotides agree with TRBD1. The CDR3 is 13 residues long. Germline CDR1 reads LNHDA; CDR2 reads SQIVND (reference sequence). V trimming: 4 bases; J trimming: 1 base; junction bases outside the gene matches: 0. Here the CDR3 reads CASSRDSNYGYTF. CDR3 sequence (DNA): TGTGCCAGTAGTAGGGACAGTAACTATGGCTACACCTTC.

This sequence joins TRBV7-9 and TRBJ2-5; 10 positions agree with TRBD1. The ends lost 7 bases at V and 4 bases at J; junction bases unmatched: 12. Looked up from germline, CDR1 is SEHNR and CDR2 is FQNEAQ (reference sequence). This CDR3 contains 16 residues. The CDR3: CASNRGDRGRVETQYF. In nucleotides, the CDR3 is TGTGCCAGCAACAGGGGCGACAGGGGGCGCGTAGAGACCCAGTACTTC.

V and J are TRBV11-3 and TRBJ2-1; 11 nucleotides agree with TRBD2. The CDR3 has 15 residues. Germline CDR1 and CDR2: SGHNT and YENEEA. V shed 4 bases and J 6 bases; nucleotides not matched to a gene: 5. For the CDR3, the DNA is TGTGCCAGCAGCTCCACTAGCGGGGGCCTCAATGAGCAGTTCTTC. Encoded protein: CASSSTSGGLNEQFF.

CDR3 residues: CASSATTGEETDTQYF. The CDR3, as DNA: TGTGCCAGCAGCGCCACAACAGGGGAGGAGACAGATACGCAGTATTTT. This chain joins TRBV9 and TRBJ2-3; D is possibly TRBD1 (7 bases). V lost 3 bases and J 3 bases, leaving 17 bases between the germline ends. This CDR3 comprises 16 residues. Germline CDR1 reads SGDLS; CDR2 reads YYNGEE.

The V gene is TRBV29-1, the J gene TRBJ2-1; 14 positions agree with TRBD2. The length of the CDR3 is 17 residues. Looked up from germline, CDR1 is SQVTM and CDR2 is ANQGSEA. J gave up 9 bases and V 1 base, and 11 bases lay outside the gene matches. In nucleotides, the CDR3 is TGCAGCGTTGAAGCGGGGACTAGCGGGGGCCGTTTGAGTGAGCAGTTCTTC. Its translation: CSVEAGTSGGRLSEQFF.

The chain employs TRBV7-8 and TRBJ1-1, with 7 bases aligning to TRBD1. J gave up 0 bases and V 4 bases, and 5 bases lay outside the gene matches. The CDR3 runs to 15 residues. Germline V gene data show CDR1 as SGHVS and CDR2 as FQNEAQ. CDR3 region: CASSSSTGLNTEAFF. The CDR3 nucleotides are TGTGCCAGCAGCTCGTCGACAGGGTTGAACACTGAAGCTTTCTTT.

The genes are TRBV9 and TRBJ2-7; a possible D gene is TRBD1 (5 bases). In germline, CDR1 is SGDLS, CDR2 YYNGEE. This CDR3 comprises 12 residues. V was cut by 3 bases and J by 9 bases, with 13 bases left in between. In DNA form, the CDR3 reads TGTGCCAGCAGCGCCCAGGGAAGTGGGCAGTACTTC. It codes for CASSAQGSGQYF.

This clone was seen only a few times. The CDR3 here is CASSQTGPRGYDRPQHF. CDR3 in DNA: TGCGCCAGCAGCCAAACAGGGCCCCGGGGATATGATCGACCCCAGCATTTT. The chain employs TRBV5-1 and TRBJ1-5; weak D call: TRBD1 (6 bases). CDR1 is SGHRS, CDR2 YFSETQ, per germline. The V end was cut by 4 bases, the J end by 10 bases, with 27 bases between. This CDR3 has 17 residues.

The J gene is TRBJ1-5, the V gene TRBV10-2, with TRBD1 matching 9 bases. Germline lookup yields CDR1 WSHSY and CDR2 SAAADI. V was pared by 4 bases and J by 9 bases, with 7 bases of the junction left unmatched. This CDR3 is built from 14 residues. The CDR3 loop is CASSADRGFGPQHF. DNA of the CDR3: TGCGCCAGCAGTGCGGACAGGGGATTCGGGCCCCAGCATTTT.

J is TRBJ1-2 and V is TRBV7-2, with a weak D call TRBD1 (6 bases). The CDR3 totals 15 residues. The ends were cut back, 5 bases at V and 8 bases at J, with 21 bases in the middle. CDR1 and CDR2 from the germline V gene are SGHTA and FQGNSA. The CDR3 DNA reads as TGTGCCAGCAGCCTGGTAGGGGGGGATTTAGGCGGCTACACCTTC. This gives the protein CASSLVGGDLGGYTF.

The CDR3 DNA sequence: TGCAGTGCTAGTTCGCGGGGGGGACTTGAGGTGGGCCAGTACTTC. As protein: CSASSRGGLEVGQYF. The V call is TRBV20-1, the J call TRBJ2-5; 9 bases are shared with TRBD2. V lost 3 bases to trimming and J lost 10 bases; unmatched junction nucleotides: 15. This CDR3 region has 15 residues. Per germline, CDR1 DFQATT and CDR2 SNEGSKA (reference sequence).

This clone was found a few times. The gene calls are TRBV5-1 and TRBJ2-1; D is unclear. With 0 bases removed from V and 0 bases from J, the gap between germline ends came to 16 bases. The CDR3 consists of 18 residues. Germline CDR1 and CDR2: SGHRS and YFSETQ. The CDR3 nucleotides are TGCGCCAGCAGCTTGGGGAGTAAGACGACCAGCTCCTACAATGAGCAGTTCTTC. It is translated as CASSLGSKTTSSYNEQFF. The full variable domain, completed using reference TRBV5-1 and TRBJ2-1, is KAGVTQTPRYLIKTRGQQVTLSCSPISGHRSVSWYQQTPGQGLQFLFEYFSETQRNKGNFPGRFSGRQFSNSRSEMNVSTLELGDSALYLCASSLGSKTTSSYNEQFFGPGTRLTVL.

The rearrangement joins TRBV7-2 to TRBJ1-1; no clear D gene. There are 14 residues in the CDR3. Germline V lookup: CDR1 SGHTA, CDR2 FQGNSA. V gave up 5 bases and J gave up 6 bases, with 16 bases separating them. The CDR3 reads CASSPPWVISEAFF. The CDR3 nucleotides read TGTGCCAGCAGCCCCCCGTGGGTTATCTCTGAAGCTTTCTTT.

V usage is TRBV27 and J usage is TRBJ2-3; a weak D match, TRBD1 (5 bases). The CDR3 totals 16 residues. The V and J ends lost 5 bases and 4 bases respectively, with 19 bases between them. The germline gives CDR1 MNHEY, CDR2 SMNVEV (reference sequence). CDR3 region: CASSLSRDQFSDTQYF. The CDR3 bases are TGTGCCAGCAGTCTAAGCAGGGATCAGTTCTCAGATACGCAGTATTTT.

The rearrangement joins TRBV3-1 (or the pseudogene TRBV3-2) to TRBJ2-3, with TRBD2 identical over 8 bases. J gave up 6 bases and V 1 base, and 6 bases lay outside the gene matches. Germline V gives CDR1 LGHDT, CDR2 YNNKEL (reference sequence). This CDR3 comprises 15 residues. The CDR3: CASSQAGGGTDTQYF. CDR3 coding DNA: TGTGCCAGCAGCCAAGCTGGCGGGGGGACCGATACGCAGTATTTT.

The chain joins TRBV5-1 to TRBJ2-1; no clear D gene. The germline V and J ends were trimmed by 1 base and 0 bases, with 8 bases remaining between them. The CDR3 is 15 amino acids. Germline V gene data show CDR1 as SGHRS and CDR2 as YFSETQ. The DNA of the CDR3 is TGCGCCAGCAGCTTGAAAGCAAACTCCTACAATGAGCAGTTCTTC. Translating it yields CASSLKANSYNEQFF.

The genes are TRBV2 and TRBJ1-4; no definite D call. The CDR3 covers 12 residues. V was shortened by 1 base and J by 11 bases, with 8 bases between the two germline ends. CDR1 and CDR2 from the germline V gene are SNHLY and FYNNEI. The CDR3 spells CASSEVLGKLFF. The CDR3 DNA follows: TGTGCCAGCAGTGAAGTGTTAGGGAAACTGTTTTTT.